These 16 T cell receptor beta chains came from one sample sequenced in a study of blood T cell repertoires in COVID-19. TCRdb keeps only in-frame clones here, not all; method: immunoSEQ multiplex PCR. The sample lists some 350,000 clones, approximately 84% occurring once. The sequencing input was PBMCs or T cells enriched from blood (not recorded which). The receptors stem from a woman aged 25 to 39 who had recovered from COVID-19.

This clone was detected once. The chain recombines TRBV4-1 with TRBJ2-5; 8 nucleotides match TRBD1. V dropped 0 bases and J dropped 4; count of bases not matched to a gene: 10. This CDR3 has 17 residues. In germline, CDR1 is MGHRA, CDR2 YSYEKL. The CDR3 bases are TGCGCCAGCAGCCAAGATCGGAGGACAGGGCTATCAGAGACCCAGTACTTC. Translated, it gives CASSQDRRTGLSETQYF.

This chain connects TRBV9 to TRBJ2-5; 8 bases map to TRBD1. The junction had 5 bases not matched to a gene; V was cut back by 3 bases and J by 1 base. The V gene's germline CDR1 is SGDLS and CDR2 YYNGEE. The CDR3 covers 15 residues. The CDR3 bases are TGTGCCAGCAGCGCTATCACAGGGGGCCAAGAGACCCAGTACTTC. Amino acid sequence: CASSAITGGQETQYF.

The V call is TRBV19, the J call TRBJ1-1, with D perhaps TRBD1 (5 bases). CDR1 LNHDA and CDR2 SQIVND come from the germline V gene (reference sequence). The CDR3 consists of 16 residues. Trimming removed 1 base at V and 2 bases at J, with 14 bases between. The CDR3 spells CASSIVRTGVNTEAFF. CDR3 nucleotides: TGTGCCAGTAGTATAGTTCGTACAGGAGTAAACACTGAAGCTTTCTTT.

The gene calls are TRBV7-2 and TRBJ2-1, with TRBD2 matching 13 bases. The junction had 4 bases not matched to a gene; V was cut back by 4 bases and J by 10 bases. The germline V gene has CDR1 SGHTA and CDR2 FQGNSA. This CDR3 has 14 residues. The CDR3 region is CASSSGLAGAEQFF. CDR3 coding DNA: TGTGCCAGCAGCTCTGGACTAGCGGGGGCCGAGCAGTTCTTC.

This chain joins TRBV5-1 and TRBJ1-5, with a tentative D call TRBD1 (5 bases). Trimming left V 4 bases short and J 2 bases short, with 10 bases between. The CDR3 is 14 amino acids. The germline gives CDR1 SGHRS, CDR2 YFSETQ. The CDR3 spells CASSEGHGNQPQHF. CDR3 sequence (DNA): TGCGCCAGCAGCGAAGGACATGGCAATCAGCCCCAGCATTTT.

In this sample, this clone turned up once. The chain combines TRBV27 with TRBJ2-7, with 9 bases matching TRBD2. Germline V gene sequence: CDR1 MNHEY, CDR2 SMNVEV (reference sequence). This CDR3 contains 19 residues. V was clipped by 2 bases and J by 2 bases; unmatched bases: 16. The chain's CDR3 is CASSLRGSGSSGSAYEQYF. The DNA for the CDR3 is TGTGCCAGCAGTTTACGGGGTAGCGGGAGTTCGGGGAGCGCCTACGAGCAGTACTTC.

In its sample, this clone was seen once. The rearrangement links TRBV16 to TRBJ2-7; a weak D match, TRBD1 (5 bases). The ends were cut back, 1 base at V and 5 bases at J, with 21 bases in the middle. The CDR3 contains 17 residues. Germline V gene lookup returns CDR1 KGHSY and CDR2 FQNENV. The CDR3: CASSQLRRNQGTDEQYF. The CDR3 DNA follows: TGTGCCAGCAGCCAATTAAGGCGGAACCAGGGAACGGACGAGCAGTACTTC.

The CDR3: CASDSRGTDQPQHF. The CDR3 bases are TGTGCCAGTGATTCGCGAGGGACAGACCAGCCCCAGCATTTT. This chain connects TRBV19 to TRBJ1-5; 7 nucleotides agree with TRBD1. CDR1 is LNHDA, CDR2 SQIVND, per germline (reference sequence). This CDR3 region has 14 residues. J was trimmed by 7 bases and V by 8 bases; bases with no gene match: 11.

The sample holds a few counts of this clone. This chain joins TRBV28 and TRBJ2-1; TRBD2 matches 9 bases. Unmatched junction bases numbered 4, after V lost 5 bases and J lost 2 bases. This CDR3 spans 15 amino acids. Germline loops: CDR1 MDHEN, CDR2 SYDVKM. CDR3 loop: CASSPSGIAYNEQFF. The CDR3 nucleotides are TGTGCCAGCAGTCCTAGCGGGATAGCCTACAATGAGCAGTTCTTC.

The chain joins TRBV4-1 to TRBJ2-3; no definite D call. CDR1 is MGHRA and CDR2 is YSYEKL in the germline V gene. The CDR3 spans 14 residues. Trimming took 0 bases from V and 0 from J, leaving 4 bases between them. The CDR3 sequence: CASSQDLSTDTQYF. In DNA, the CDR3 is TGCGCCAGCAGCCAAGATCTGAGCACAGATACGCAGTATTTT.

The J gene is TRBJ1-1, the V gene TRBV2, with 9 positions matching TRBD1. J gave up 3 bases and V 2 bases, and 1 base lay outside the gene matches. CDR1 and CDR2 (germline): SNHLY, FYNNEI. The CDR3 contains 14 residues. The CDR3 loop is CASSEWTGDTEAFF. For the CDR3, the DNA is TGTGCCAGCAGTGAATGGACAGGGGACACTGAAGCTTTCTTT.

V gene TRBV5-1 combines with J gene TRBJ2-1; 13 bases match TRBD2. The CDR3 consists of 17 residues. Germline loops: CDR1 SGHRS, CDR2 YFSETQ. Trimming removed 3 bases from V and 0 bases from J; junction bases left unmatched: 3. The CDR3 spells CASSSGLAGASYNEQFF. The CDR3 nucleotides are TGCGCCAGCAGCTCCGGACTAGCGGGGGCCTCCTACAATGAGCAGTTCTTC.

CDR3 bases: TGTGCCAGCAGGGAGAGAGGGGGGGGTGAGCAGTTCTTC. Translated, it gives CASRERGGGEQFF. The chain carries TRBV5-4 and TRBJ2-1; D may be TRBD2 (7 bases). V shed 5 bases and J shed 9 bases, with 15 bases lying between them. CDR3 length: 13 residues. Germline V lookup: CDR1 SGHNT, CDR2 YYREEE (reference sequence). Filled out from reference TRBV5-4 and TRBJ2-1, the complete variable domain reads ETGVTQSPTHLIKTRGQQVTLRCSSQSGHNTVSWYQQALGQGPQFIFQYYREEENGRGNFPPRFSGLQFPNYSSELNVNALELDDSALYLCASRERGGGEQFFGPGTRLTVL.

V gene TRBV6-2 or TRBV6-3 combines with J gene TRBJ2-7, with 8 positions matching TRBD1. Germline trimming cut 6 bases from V and 3 bases from J; bases unmatched to any gene: 4. Germline V gene sequence: CDR1 MNHEY, CDR2 SVGEGT. The length of the CDR3 is 13 residues. CDR3 residues: CASSRDRNYEQYF. The CDR3 nucleotides read TGTGCCAGCAGCAGGGACAGGAACTACGAGCAGTACTTC.

This chain uses TRBV28 with TRBJ1-2; D gene unclear. The V gene's germline CDR1 is MDHEN and CDR2 SYDVKM. The CDR3 has 12 amino acids. Trimming took off 4 bases at V and 4 bases at J, with 7 bases between the two ends. The CDR3 nucleotides read TGTGCCAGCAGTTACCGGTCCTATGGCTACACCTTC. It specifies CASSYRSYGYTF.

V gene TRBV10-3 combines with J gene TRBJ1-1; D ambiguous. Germline assignment: CDR1 ENHRY and CDR2 SYGVKD. The V gene lost 6 bases and the J gene lost 3 bases, with 11 bases spanning the gap. The CDR3 contains 13 residues. CDR3 sequence (DNA): TGTGCCATCAGCGCAACGGGATACACTGAAGCTTTCTTT. Translated: CAISATGYTEAFF.